The 10 T cell receptor beta chains given below trace back to one sample, sequenced in a study of neurological immune-mediated disorders. TCRdb fed the 5' RACE reads into MiXCR, producing one record per CDR3 protein. Here the sample spans some 28,000 distinct CDR3 sequences, 6.6% being singletons. The sample was PBMCs. Receptor source: a woman aged 45-60 years in good health.

The chain employs TRBV19 and TRBJ2-1; tentative D call: TRBD1 (6 bases). Germline loops: CDR1 LNHDA, CDR2 SQIVND (reference sequence). With 8 bases removed from V and 2 bases from J, the gap between germline ends came to 13 bases. This CDR3 is 14 amino acids long. The CDR3 protein is CASSQGGTYNEQFF. The CDR3 DNA sequence: TGTGCCAGTTCCCAAGGGGGAACCTACAATGAGCAGTTCTTC.

This chain joins TRBV10-3 and TRBJ2-7; weak D call: TRBD1 (8 bases). The V and J ends lost 11 bases and 0 bases respectively, with 17 bases between them. The germline CDR1 and CDR2 sequences are ENHRY and SYGVKD. The CDR3 runs 14 residues. In DNA form, the CDR3 reads TGTGCCTCGCACAGGGGGGGGTCCTCCTACGAGCAGTACTTC. As protein: CASHRGGSSYEQYF.

In its sample, this clonotype was seen many times. This rearrangement joins TRBV14 to TRBJ2-1; TRBD2 is a possible D gene (5 bases). The ends were cut back, 1 base at V and 15 bases at J, with 16 bases in the middle. Looked up from germline, CDR1 is SGHDN and CDR2 is FVKESK. The CDR3 extends over 13 amino acids. This CDR3 is CASSQVSGVKPFF. The CDR3 DNA is TGTGCCAGCAGCCAAGTATCCGGGGTCAAGCCGTTCTTC.

At least ten counts were recorded for this clonotype. The chain couples TRBV5-1 to TRBJ1-1, with a tentative D call TRBD1 (6 bases). V was shortened by 4 bases and J by 3 bases, with 10 bases between the two germline ends. The CDR3 runs 13 residues. Germline V lookup: CDR1 SGHRS, CDR2 YFSETQ. The CDR3 DNA reads TGCGCCAGCAGCCCCTGGACAGACACTGAAGCTTTCTTT. It translates to CASSPWTDTEAFF.

This clonotype was recorded many times. The chain is built from TRBV5-1 and TRBJ2-7; possibly TRBD2 for D (6 bases). Trimming left V 0 bases short and J 2 bases short, with 21 bases between. CDR3 length equals 18 residues. Germline CDR1 is SGHRS and CDR2 is YFSETQ. The CDR3 is CASSLAPEGGGKPYEQYF. The CDR3, as DNA: TGCGCCAGCAGCTTGGCCCCAGAGGGAGGAGGTAAACCCTACGAGCAGTACTTC.

Comments on this clonotype: Possible read error: a much larger clone is one base away. The chain has TRBV28 and TRBJ1-5, with D maybe TRBD1 (5 bases). The length of the CDR3 is 14 residues. Germline V CDR1 and CDR2: MDHEN, SYDVKM. The CDR3 sequence is CASSFLGPNQPQRF. For the CDR3, the DNA is TGTGCCAGCAGTTTTCTGGGGCCGAATCAGCCCCAGCGTTTT.

This clonotype was counted at least ten times. This rearrangement joins TRBV20-1 to TRBJ2-1; D is possibly TRBD2 (5 bases). This CDR3 comprises 12 residues. The germline gives CDR1 DFQATT, CDR2 SNEGSKA (reference sequence). The V gene lost 4 bases and the J gene lost 6 bases, with 10 bases spanning the gap. CDR3 loop: CSAKSSFNEQFF. CDR3 DNA sequence: TGCAGTGCTAAATCTAGCTTCAATGAGCAGTTCTTC.

This clonotype was counted many times. The chain couples TRBV20-1 to TRBJ2-3; D not resolved. The V gene's germline CDR1 is DFQATT and CDR2 SNEGSKA (reference sequence). V lost 3 bases to trimming and J lost 2 bases, with 9 bases between them. The length of the CDR3 is 13 residues. The CDR3: CSASLYNTDTQYF. The CDR3 DNA sequence: TGCAGTGCTAGCCTTTACAACACAGATACGCAGTATTTT.

This clonotype was observed many times. The rearrangement joins TRBV9 to TRBJ2-1; 7 bases fit TRBD2. CDR1 and CDR2 (germline): SGDLS, YYNGEE. This CDR3 region has 15 residues. Trimming took 6 bases from V and 0 from J; bases not matched to a gene: 6. CDR3 in DNA: TGTGCCAGCACCGCCAGCGGGATCTCCTACAATGAGCAGTTCTTC. It codes for CASTASGISYNEQFF.

The chain carries TRBV7-2 and TRBJ2-2; no clear D. Germline values: CDR1 SGHTA, CDR2 FQGNSA. V was cut by 3 bases and J by 6 bases, with 14 bases left in between. The CDR3 covers 15 residues. Here the CDR3 DNA reads TGTGCCAGCAGCTTGACGTGGGGTCGGCCCGGGGAGCTGTTTTTT. This sequence encodes CASSLTWGRPGELFF.